The T cell receptor beta chain described here comes from a study of blood T cell repertoires in COVID-19. Germline values: CDR1 SEHNR, CDR2 FQNEAQ (reference sequence). The CDR3 runs to 13 residues. Per the authors' pipeline: Cell counts per sample came from amplifying reference gene primers. Libraries were prepared by immunoSEQ multiplex PCR; TCRdb keeps only in-frame clonotypes and omits some of them. V, J and clone size reflect that table, while D and trimming were determined from the DNA. The sample has 190,000 or so clones; 85% to 90% are singletons. The chain links TRBV7-9 to TRBJ1-2, with no clear D. Material for sequencing was peripheral blood. The clonotype originates from a woman younger than 30 who had recovered from COVID-19. CDR3 loop: CATNRVGNYGYTF. The DNA of the CDR3 is TGTGCTACAAACAGAGTTGGGAACTATGGCTACACCTTC.